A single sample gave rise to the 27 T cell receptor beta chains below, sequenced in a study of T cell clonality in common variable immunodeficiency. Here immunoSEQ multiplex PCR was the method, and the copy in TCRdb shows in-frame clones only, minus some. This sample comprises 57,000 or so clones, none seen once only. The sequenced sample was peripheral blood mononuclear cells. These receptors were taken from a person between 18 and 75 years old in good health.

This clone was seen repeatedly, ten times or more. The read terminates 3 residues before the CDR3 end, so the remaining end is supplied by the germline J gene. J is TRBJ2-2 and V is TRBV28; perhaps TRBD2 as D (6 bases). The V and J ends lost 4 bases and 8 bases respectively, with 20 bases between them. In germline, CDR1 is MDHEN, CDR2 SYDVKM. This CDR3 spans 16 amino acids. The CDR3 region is CASSSGAGTPNGELFF. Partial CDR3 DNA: TGTGCCAGCAGTTCGGGAGCGGGTACCCCCAATGGGGAG.

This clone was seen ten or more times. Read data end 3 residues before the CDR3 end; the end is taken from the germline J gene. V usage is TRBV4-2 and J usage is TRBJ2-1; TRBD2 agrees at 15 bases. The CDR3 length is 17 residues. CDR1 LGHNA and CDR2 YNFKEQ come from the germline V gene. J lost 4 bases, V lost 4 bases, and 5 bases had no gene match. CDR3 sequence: CASSLGLAGGVYNEQFF. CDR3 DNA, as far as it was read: TGTGCCAGCAGCCTCGGACTAGCGGGAGGGGTTTACAATGAG.

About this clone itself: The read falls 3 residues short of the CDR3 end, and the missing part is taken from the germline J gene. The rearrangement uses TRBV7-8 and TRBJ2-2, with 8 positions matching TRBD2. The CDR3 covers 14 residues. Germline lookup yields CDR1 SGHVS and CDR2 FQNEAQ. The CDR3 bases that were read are TGTGCCAGCAGATCGGGGGGGGGCAGTGAAAAG. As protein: CASRSGGGSEK. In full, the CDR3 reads CASRSGGGSEKLFF.

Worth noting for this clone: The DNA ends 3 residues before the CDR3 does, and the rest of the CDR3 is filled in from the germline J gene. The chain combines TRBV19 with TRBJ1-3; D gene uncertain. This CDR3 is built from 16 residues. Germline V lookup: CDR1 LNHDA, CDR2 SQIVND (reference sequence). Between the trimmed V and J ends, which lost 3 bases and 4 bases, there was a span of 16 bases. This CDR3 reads CASSIVARGRGNTIYF. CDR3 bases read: TGTGCCAGTAGTATCGTCGCCCGGGGTCGAGGAAACACC.

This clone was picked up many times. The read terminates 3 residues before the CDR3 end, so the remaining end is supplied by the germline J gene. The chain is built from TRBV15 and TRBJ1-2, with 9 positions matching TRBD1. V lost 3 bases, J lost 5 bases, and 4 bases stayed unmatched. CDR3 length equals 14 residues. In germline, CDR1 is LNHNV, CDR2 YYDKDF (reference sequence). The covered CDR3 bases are TGTGCCACCAGCAGCCGGACAGGGGCGTATGGC. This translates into CATSSRTGAYG. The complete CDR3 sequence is CATSSRTGAYGYTF.

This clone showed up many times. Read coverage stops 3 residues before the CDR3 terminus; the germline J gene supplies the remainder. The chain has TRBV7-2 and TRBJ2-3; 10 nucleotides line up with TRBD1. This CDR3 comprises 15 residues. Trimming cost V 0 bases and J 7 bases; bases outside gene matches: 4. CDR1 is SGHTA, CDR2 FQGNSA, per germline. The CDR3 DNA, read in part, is TGTGCCAGCAGCTTAGCGGGACAGGGGTTATATACG. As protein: CASSLAGQGLYT. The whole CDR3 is CASSLAGQGLYTQYF.

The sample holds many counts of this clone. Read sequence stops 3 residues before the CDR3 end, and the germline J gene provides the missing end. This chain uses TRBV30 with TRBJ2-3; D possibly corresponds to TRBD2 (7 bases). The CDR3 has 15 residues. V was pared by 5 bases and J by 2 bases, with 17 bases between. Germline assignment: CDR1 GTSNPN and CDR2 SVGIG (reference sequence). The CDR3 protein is CAWARGAGLTDTQYF. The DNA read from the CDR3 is TGTGCCTGGGCTCGGGGGGCTGGCCTCACAGATACG.

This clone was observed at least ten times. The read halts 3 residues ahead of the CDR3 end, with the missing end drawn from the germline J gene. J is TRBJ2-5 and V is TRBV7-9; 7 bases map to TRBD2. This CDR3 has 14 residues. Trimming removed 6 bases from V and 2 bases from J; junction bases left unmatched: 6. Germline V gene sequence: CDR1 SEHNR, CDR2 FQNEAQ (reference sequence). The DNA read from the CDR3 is TGTGCCAGCAGGCCAGGACTAGGACAAGAGACC. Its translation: CASRPGLGQET. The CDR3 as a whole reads CASRPGLGQETQYF.

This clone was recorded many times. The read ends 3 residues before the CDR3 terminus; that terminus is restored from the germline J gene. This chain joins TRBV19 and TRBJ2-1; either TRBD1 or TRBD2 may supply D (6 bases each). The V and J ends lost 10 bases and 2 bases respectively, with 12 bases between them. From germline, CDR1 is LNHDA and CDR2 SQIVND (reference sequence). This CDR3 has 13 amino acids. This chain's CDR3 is CAIGGGPYNEQFF. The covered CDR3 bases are TGTGCCATAGGGGGAGGCCCCTACAATGAG.

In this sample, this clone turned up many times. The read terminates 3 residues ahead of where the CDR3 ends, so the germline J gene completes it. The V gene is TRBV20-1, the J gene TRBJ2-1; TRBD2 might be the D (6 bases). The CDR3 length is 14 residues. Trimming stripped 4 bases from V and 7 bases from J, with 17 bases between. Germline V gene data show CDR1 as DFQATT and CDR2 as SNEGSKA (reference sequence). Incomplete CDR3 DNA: TGCAGTGCTAATGTAGCGGCTTTGAGGAATGAG. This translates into CSANVAALRNE. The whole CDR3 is CSANVAALRNEQFF.

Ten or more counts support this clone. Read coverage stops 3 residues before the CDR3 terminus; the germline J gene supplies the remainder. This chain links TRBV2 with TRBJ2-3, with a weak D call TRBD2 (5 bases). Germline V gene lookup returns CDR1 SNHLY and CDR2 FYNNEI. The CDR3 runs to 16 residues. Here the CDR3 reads CASSEALSQRRYAQYF. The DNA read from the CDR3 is TGTGCCAGCAGTGAAGCGCTGTCACAGCGGCGGTATGCG.

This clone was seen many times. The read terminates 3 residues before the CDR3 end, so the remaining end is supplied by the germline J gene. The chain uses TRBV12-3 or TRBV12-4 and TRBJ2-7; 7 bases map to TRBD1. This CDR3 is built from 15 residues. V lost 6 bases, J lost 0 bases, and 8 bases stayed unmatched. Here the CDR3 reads CASRDSGQHSYEQYF. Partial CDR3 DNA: TGTGCCAGCAGAGACTCGGGACAGCACTCCTACGAG.

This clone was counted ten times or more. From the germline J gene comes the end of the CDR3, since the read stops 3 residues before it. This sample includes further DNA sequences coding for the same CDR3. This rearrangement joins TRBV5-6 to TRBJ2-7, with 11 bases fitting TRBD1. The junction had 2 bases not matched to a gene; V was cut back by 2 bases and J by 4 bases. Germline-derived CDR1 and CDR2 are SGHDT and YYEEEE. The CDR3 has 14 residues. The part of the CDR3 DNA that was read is TGTGCCAGCAGCTTAGGACAGGGGGCTTACGAG. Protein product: CASSLGQGAYE. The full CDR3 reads CASSLGQGAYEQYF.

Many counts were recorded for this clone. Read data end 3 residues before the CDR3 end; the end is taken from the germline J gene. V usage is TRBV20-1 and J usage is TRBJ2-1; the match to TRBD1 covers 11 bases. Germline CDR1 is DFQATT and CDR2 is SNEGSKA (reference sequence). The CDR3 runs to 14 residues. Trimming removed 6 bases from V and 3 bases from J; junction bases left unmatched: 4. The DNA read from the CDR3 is TGCAGTGCCAGTGGGACAGGGGGCTACAATGAG. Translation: CSASGTGGYNE. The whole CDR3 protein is CSASGTGGYNEQFF.

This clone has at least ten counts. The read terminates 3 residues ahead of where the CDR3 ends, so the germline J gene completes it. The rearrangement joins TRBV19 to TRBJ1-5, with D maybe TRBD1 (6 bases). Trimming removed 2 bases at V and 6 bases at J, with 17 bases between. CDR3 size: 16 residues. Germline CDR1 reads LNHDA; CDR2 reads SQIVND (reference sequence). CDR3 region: CASSISAGAISQPQHF. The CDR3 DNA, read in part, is TGTGCCAGTAGTATATCCGCGGGGGCTATAAGTCAGCCC.

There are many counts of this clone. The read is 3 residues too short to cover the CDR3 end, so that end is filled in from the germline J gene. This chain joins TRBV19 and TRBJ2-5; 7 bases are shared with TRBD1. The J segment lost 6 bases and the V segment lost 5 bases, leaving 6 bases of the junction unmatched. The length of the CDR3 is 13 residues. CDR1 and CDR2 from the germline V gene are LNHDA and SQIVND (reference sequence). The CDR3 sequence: CASSQDRSQTQYF. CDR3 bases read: TGTGCCAGTAGTCAGGACAGGTCGCAGACC.

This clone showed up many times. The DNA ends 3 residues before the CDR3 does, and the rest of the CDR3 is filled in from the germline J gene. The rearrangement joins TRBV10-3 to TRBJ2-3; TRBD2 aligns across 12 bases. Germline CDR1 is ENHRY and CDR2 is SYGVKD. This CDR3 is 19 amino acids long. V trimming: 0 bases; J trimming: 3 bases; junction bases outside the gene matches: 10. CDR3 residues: CAISESTAGLAGGTDTQYF. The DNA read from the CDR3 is TGTGCCATCAGTGAGTCGACTGCGGGGCTAGCGGGAGGGACAGATACG.

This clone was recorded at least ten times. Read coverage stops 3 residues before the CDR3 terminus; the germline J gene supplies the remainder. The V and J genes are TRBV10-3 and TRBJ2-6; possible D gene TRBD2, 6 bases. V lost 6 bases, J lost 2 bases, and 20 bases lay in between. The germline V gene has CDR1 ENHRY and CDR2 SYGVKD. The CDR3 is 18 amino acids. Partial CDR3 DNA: TGTGCCATCAGGGGGTGGGACTCAAGCCCGGCTGGGGCCAACGTC. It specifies CAIRGWDSSPAGANV. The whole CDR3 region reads CAIRGWDSSPAGANVLTF.

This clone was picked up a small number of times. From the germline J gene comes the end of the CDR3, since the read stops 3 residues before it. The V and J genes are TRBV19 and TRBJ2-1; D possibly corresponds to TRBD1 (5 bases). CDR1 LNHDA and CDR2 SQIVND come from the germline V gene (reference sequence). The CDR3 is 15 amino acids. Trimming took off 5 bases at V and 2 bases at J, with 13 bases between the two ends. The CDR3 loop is CASSAAGPPYNEQFF. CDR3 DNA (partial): TGTGCCAGTAGTGCTGCAGGGCCCCCCTACAATGAG.

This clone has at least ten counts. The CDR3 DNA, read in part, is TGTGCCAGCAGTTTCTTGGGAGGGGGCTCCTACGAG. This sequence encodes CASSFLGGGSYE. The whole CDR3 region reads CASSFLGGGSYEQYF. V gene TRBV12-3 or TRBV12-4 combines with J gene TRBJ2-7, with D maybe TRBD2 (7 bases). The CDR3 end is not reached by the read, which stops 3 residues before it; the germline J gene fills it in. V was clipped by 3 bases and J by 0 bases, with 12 bases between them. This CDR3 spans 15 amino acids.

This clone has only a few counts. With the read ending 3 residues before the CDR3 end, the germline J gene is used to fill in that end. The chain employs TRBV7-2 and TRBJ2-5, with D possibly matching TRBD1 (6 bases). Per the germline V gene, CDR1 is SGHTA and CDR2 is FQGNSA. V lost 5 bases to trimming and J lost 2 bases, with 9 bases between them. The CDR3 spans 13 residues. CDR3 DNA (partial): TGTGCCAGCAGCCAGGGGCTTCAAGAGACC. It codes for CASSQGLQET. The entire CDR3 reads CASSQGLQETQYF.

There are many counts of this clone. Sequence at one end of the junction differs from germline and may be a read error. CDR3 bases read: TGTGCTAGCAGCTTGGGGCTGTACAATGAG. It yields the protein CASSLGLYNE. The full CDR3 protein reads CASSLGLYNEQFF. The chain links TRBV7-7 to TRBJ2-1, with D possibly TRBD1 on 5 matching bases. With the read ending 3 residues before the CDR3 end, the germline J gene is used to fill in that end. The CDR3 totals 13 residues. Germline V gives CDR1 SSHAT, CDR2 FNYEAQ (reference sequence).

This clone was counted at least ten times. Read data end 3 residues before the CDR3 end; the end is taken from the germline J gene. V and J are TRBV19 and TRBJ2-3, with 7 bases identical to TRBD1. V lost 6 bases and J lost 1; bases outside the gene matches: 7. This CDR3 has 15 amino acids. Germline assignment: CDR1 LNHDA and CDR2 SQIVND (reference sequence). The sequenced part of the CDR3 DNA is TGTGCCAGTAGACCGGACAGGTTAGGCACAGATACG. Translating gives CASRPDRLGTDT. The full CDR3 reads CASRPDRLGTDTQYF.

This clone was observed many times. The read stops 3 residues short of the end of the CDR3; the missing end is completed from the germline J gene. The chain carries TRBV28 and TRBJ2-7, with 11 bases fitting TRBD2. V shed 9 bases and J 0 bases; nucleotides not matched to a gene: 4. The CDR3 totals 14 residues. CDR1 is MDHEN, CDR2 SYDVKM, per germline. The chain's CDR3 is CASKGLAASYEQYF. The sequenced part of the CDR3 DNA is TGTGCCAGTAAGGGACTAGCGGCCTCCTACGAG.

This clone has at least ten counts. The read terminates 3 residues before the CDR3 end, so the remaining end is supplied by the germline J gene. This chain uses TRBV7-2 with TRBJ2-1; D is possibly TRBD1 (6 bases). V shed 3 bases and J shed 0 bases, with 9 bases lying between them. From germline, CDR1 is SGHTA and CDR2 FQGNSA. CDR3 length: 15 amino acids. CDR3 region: CASSLDSSSYNEQFF. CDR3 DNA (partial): TGTGCCAGCAGCTTGGACAGCAGCTCCTACAATGAG.

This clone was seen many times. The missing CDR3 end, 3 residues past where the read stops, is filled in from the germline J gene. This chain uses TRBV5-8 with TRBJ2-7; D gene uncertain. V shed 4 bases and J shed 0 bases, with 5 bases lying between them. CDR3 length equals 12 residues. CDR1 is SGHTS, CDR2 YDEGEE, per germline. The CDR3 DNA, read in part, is TGTGCCAGCAGCCGTCGCTCCTACGAG. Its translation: CASSRRSYE. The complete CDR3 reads CASSRRSYEQYF.

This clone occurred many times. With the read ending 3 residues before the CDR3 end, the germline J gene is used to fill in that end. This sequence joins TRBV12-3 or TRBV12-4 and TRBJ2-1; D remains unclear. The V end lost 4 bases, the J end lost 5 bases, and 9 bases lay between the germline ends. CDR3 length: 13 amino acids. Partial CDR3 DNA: TGTGCCAGCAGTTCTTACTACGACAATGAG. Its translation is CASSSYYDNE. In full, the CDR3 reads CASSSYYDNEQFF.